Following are 27 T cell receptor beta chains from one sample sequenced in a study of blood T cell repertoires in COVID-19. Only in-frame clones appear in the TCRdb table, and some are missing; sequencing was by immunoSEQ multiplex PCR. The sample records roughly 280,000 clones, around 90% being singletons. Source material: PBMCs or T cells enriched from blood (not recorded which). The receptors derive from a man in his forties who had been exposed to COVID-19.

The chain combines TRBV19 with TRBJ1-2; D is possibly TRBD1 (6 bases). This CDR3 spans 14 amino acids. Germline V gene lookup returns CDR1 LNHDA and CDR2 SQIVND (reference sequence). V was trimmed by 4 bases and J by 7 bases, leaving 16 bases between them. CDR3 nucleotide sequence: TGTGCCAGTAGTACTCCCCGACAGGCCGGTGGCTACACCTTC. It yields the protein CASSTPRQAGGYTF. Complete variable domain (other parts from reference TRBV19 and TRBJ1-2): DGGITQSPKYLFRKEGQNVTLSCEQNLNHDAMYWYRQDPGQGLRLIYYSQIVNDFQKGDIAEGYSVSREKKESFPLTVTSAQKNPTAFYLCASSTPRQAGGYTFGSGTRLTVV.

The chain has TRBV29-1 and TRBJ2-3, with D possibly TRBD1 on 5 matching bases. The CDR3 loop spans 12 amino acids. Germline V gene sequence: CDR1 SQVTM, CDR2 ANQGSEA. V lost 6 bases, J lost 1 base, and 8 bases lay in between. This CDR3 reads CSVRQRTDTQYF. CDR3 DNA sequence: TGCAGCGTCCGACAGCGCACAGATACGCAGTATTTT.

This clone was seen only once. The CDR3 reads CASSFGTHYEQYF. The CDR3 DNA reads as TGTGCCAGCAGTTTTGGGACACACTACGAGCAGTACTTC. This chain connects TRBV12-3 or TRBV12-4 to TRBJ2-7; D possibly corresponds to TRBD1 (6 bases). This CDR3 is 13 amino acids long. The V end was cut by 3 bases, the J end by 3 bases, with 9 bases between.

The chain combines TRBV7-7 with TRBJ2-7; 10 positions agree with TRBD1. The CDR3 extends over 15 amino acids. Germline CDR1 and CDR2: SSHAT and FNYEAQ (reference sequence). With V trimmed by 4 bases and J by 3 bases, 6 bases remained unmatched. DNA of the CDR3: TGTGCCAGCAGCTGCCGGGACAGGGGAAACTACGAGCAGTACTTC. The encoded protein is CASSCRDRGNYEQYF. The full variable domain, in which reference TRBV7-7 and TRBJ2-7 provide the parts outside the CDR3, is GAGVSQSPRYKVTKRGQDVTLRCDPISSHATLYWYQQALGQGPEFLTYFNYEAQPDKSGLPSDRFSAERPEGSISTLTIQRTEQRDSAMYRCASSCRDRGNYEQYFGPGTRLTVT.

The chain is built from TRBV7-8 and TRBJ1-5; possible D gene TRBD1, 5 bases. Germline values: CDR1 SGHVS, CDR2 FQNEAQ. The CDR3 runs 16 residues. The V end was cut by 2 bases, the J end by 5 bases, with 16 bases between. The CDR3: CASSLNYLSGDQPQHF. The CDR3 DNA is TGTGCCAGCAGCTTAAATTACCTCTCGGGGGATCAGCCCCAGCATTTT.

The J gene is TRBJ2-7, the V gene TRBV4-1; D uncertain. Trimming took off 0 bases at V and 4 bases at J, with 7 bases between the two ends. Germline V lookup: CDR1 MGHRA, CDR2 YSYEKL. The CDR3 spans 13 residues. CDR3 DNA: TGCGCCAGCAGCCAAGATCACAGATACGAGCAGTACTTC. Translation gives CASSQDHRYEQYF.

This chain links TRBV4-1 with TRBJ2-7; the match to TRBD1 covers 10 bases. CDR3 length: 17 amino acids. V lost 0 bases and J lost 3; bases outside the gene matches: 8. Germline CDR1 and CDR2: MGHRA and YSYEKL. In DNA, the CDR3 is TGCGCCAGCAGCCAAGATCGGGGGACAGGGGACGACTACGAGCAGTACTTC. It is translated as CASSQDRGTGDDYEQYF.

This clone has just one count. The chain uses TRBV6-5 and TRBJ1-4; TRBD1 might be the D (5 bases). V lost 6 bases and J 6 bases, leaving 11 bases between the germline ends. Germline loops: CDR1 MNHEY, CDR2 SVGAGI. The CDR3 consists of 13 residues. The CDR3 coding sequence is TGTGCCAGCAGACCAGGGCTCTATGAAAAACTGTTTTTT. Its protein is CASRPGLYEKLFF.

V and J are TRBV6-5 and TRBJ1-1; no definite D call. Trimming left V 6 bases short and J 5 bases short, with 7 bases between. Per the germline V gene, CDR1 is MNHEY and CDR2 is SVGAGI. The CDR3 runs 11 residues. In DNA, the CDR3 is TGTGCCAGCAGGCGGAATACTGAAGCTTTCTTT. Protein sequence: CASRRNTEAFF.

V and J are TRBV19 and TRBJ2-7; 7 bases fit TRBD1. Per the germline V gene, CDR1 is LNHDA and CDR2 is SQIVND (reference sequence). V was pared by 6 bases and J by 1 base, with 6 bases of the junction left unmatched. The CDR3 is 14 residues long. CDR3 loop: CASRGTAVSYEQYF. CDR3 DNA sequence: TGTGCCAGTAGAGGGACAGCCGTATCCTACGAGCAGTACTTC.

The gene calls are TRBV11-2 and TRBJ2-7, with D perhaps matching TRBD1 (6 bases). V was trimmed by 5 bases and J by 2 bases, leaving 10 bases between them. The CDR3 spans 13 residues. Germline CDR1 reads SGHAT; CDR2 reads FQNNGV. CDR3 region: CASSRGQTYEQYF. The CDR3 bases are TGTGCCAGCAGCCGGGGACAAACCTACGAGCAGTACTTC.

The chain joins TRBV4-1 to TRBJ1-6, with D possibly TRBD1 on 5 matching bases. The germline V gene has CDR1 MGHRA and CDR2 YSYEKL. This CDR3 has 16 amino acids. V lost 2 bases, J lost 5 bases, and 13 bases lay in between. DNA for the CDR3: TGCGCCAGCAGCCAAATCCGGGGGTCGAATAATTCACCCCTCCACTTT. It codes for CASSQIRGSNNSPLHF.

The V and J genes are TRBV28 and TRBJ1-2; maybe TRBD1 (5 bases). The V and J ends lost 4 bases and 2 bases respectively, with 17 bases between them. This CDR3 has 16 amino acids. Germline lookup yields CDR1 MDHEN and CDR2 SYDVKM. The CDR3 loop is CASSSTGLTGNYGYTF. In DNA, the CDR3 is TGTGCCAGCAGTTCGACGGGACTCACGGGGAACTATGGCTACACCTTC.

In its sample, this clone was seen once. The chain uses TRBV7-3 and TRBJ1-2, with D possibly TRBD1 on 5 matching bases. V was pared by 2 bases and J by 8 bases, with 12 bases between. In germline, CDR1 is SGHTA, CDR2 FQGTGA. The CDR3 sequence is 13 residues long. This chain's CDR3 is CASSLGAMEGYTF. In DNA form, the CDR3 reads TGTGCCAGCAGCTTAGGGGCTATGGAGGGCTACACCTTC.

A single count supports this clone. The rearrangement links TRBV14 to TRBJ2-1; 8 bases align to TRBD2. This CDR3 region has 13 residues. Germline values: CDR1 SGHDN, CDR2 FVKESK. V was pared by 4 bases and J by 9 bases, with 5 bases of the junction left unmatched. The chain's CDR3 is CASSPGLGAEQFF. For the CDR3, the DNA is TGTGCCAGCAGCCCGGGACTAGGGGCTGAGCAGTTCTTC.

The chain employs TRBV28 and TRBJ2-7, with D tentatively TRBD1 (6 bases). The CDR3 covers 15 residues. Looked up from germline, CDR1 is MDHEN and CDR2 is SYDVKM. The V and J ends lost 7 bases and 0 bases respectively, with 16 bases between them. CDR3 sequence reads: CASISTGLSSYEQYF. The CDR3, as DNA: TGTGCCAGCATCTCGACAGGATTGAGCTCCTACGAGCAGTACTTC.

This clone was seen just once. J is TRBJ1-4 and V is TRBV7-6; maybe TRBD1 (6 bases). CDR1 SGHVS and CDR2 FNYEAQ come from the germline V gene. V was clipped by 2 bases and J by 14 bases, with 12 bases between them. The length of the CDR3 is 12 residues. The CDR3 loop is CASSLQGIRLFF. In nucleotides, the CDR3 is TGTGCCAGCAGCTTACAGGGGATCCGGCTGTTTTTT.

The chain is built from TRBV18 and TRBJ2-5; TRBD2 might be the D (5 bases). Germline V gene lookup returns CDR1 KGHSH and CDR2 LQKENI. The CDR3 totals 15 residues. Trimming took off 4 bases at V and 2 bases at J, with 14 bases between the two ends. This CDR3 reads CASSLSGESQETQYF. The CDR3 DNA reads TGTGCCAGCTCACTCTCCGGGGAGTCTCAAGAGACCCAGTACTTC.

The chain recombines TRBV24-1 with TRBJ2-7; TRBD2 matches 8 bases. The junction had 10 bases not matched to a gene; V was cut back by 4 bases and J by 3 bases. Germline values: CDR1 KGHDR, CDR2 SFDVKD. The CDR3 is made up of 16 amino acids. CDR3 sequence (DNA): TGTGCCACCAGTGAAACCACAGCGGGAGAGATCTACGAGCAGTACTTC. Its translation: CATSETTAGEIYEQYF.

The genes are TRBV5-1 and TRBJ2-3, with 9 bases matching TRBD1. Germline loops: CDR1 SGHRS, CDR2 YFSETQ. V was pared by 2 bases and J by 5 bases, with 9 bases of the junction left unmatched. The CDR3 runs 16 residues. The CDR3 reads CASSLQGAGVGDTQYF. CDR3 sequence (DNA): TGCGCCAGCAGCTTACAGGGGGCAGGCGTTGGAGATACGCAGTATTTT.

The chain uses TRBV15 and TRBJ2-5, with TRBD1 matching 11 bases. V shed 0 bases, J shed 4 bases, and the junction held 4 bases outside the gene matches. Germline values: CDR1 LNHNV, CDR2 YYDKDF (reference sequence). The CDR3 spans 16 residues. In nucleotides, the CDR3 is TGTGCCACCAGCAGAGATCTCGGGACAGGGGGAGAGACCCAGTACTTC. It codes for CATSRDLGTGGETQYF.

The chain joins TRBV9 to TRBJ1-1, with 8 positions matching TRBD1. This CDR3 is 15 amino acids long. Germline CDR1 reads SGDLS; CDR2 reads YYNGEE. The J segment lost 1 base and the V segment lost 3 bases, leaving 5 bases of the junction unmatched. Written as DNA, the CDR3 is TGTGCCAGCAGCGGGACAGGGTCGGCGAACACTGAAGCTTTCTTT. Translated: CASSGTGSANTEAFF.

The chain is built from TRBV4-3 and TRBJ1-6; possible D gene TRBD1, 6 bases. Germline V gene sequence: CDR1 LGHNA, CDR2 YSLEER. CDR3 length: 17 residues. The V end lost 0 bases, the J end lost 0 bases, and 9 bases lay between the germline ends. CDR3: CASSQEGGGSYNSPLHF. The CDR3 coding sequence is TGCGCCAGCAGCCAAGAAGGGGGGGGCTCCTATAATTCACCCCTCCACTTT.

In regard to this clone: This sample includes further DNA sequences coding for the same CDR3. J is TRBJ1-5 and V is TRBV27; no reliable D call. The CDR3 extends over 14 amino acids. The germline V and J ends were trimmed by 2 bases and 4 bases, with 9 bases remaining between them. Germline-derived CDR1 and CDR2 are MNHEY and SMNVEV (reference sequence). CDR3: CASSLTGGNQPQHF. CDR3 nucleotides: TGTGCCAGCAGTTTAACGGGAGGAAATCAGCCCCAGCATTTT.

CDR3 protein: CASSGTAYEQYF. CDR3 nucleotide sequence: TGTGCCAGCAGCGGGACAGCGTACGAGCAGTACTTC. This chain connects TRBV7-9 to TRBJ2-7, with 7 bases that match TRBD1. The CDR3 has 12 residues. V shed 5 bases, J shed 4 bases, and the junction held 2 bases outside the gene matches. The germline V gene has CDR1 SEHNR and CDR2 FQNEAQ (reference sequence).

The chain combines TRBV19 with TRBJ1-5; 10 nucleotides match TRBD1. CDR3 length equals 13 residues. Losses at the gene ends were 7 bases for V and 5 bases for J; bases not matched to a gene: 2. The germline gives CDR1 LNHDA, CDR2 SQIVND (reference sequence). The CDR3 region has the DNA TGTGCCAGTATGGGACAGGGGCATCAGCCCCAGCATTTT. It translates to CASMGQGHQPQHF.

V is TRBV30 and J is TRBJ2-1; 12 nucleotides line up with TRBD2. With V trimmed by 3 bases and J by 8 bases, 20 bases remained unmatched. Germline lookup yields CDR1 GTSNPN and CDR2 SVGIG (reference sequence). The length of the CDR3 is 19 residues. The CDR3 DNA reads TGTGCCTGGAGGATCTTAAGGACTAGCGGGGACCCCCCCTTCTATGAGCAGTTCTTC. Amino acids: CAWRILRTSGDPPFYEQFF. Full variable domain (outside the CDR3, taken from reference TRBV30 and TRBJ2-1): SQTIHQWPATLVQPVGSPLSLECTVEGTSNPNLYWYRQAAGRGLQLLFYSVGIGQISSEVPQNLSASRPQDRQFILSSKKLLLSDSGFYLCAWRILRTSGDPPFYEQFFGPGTRLTVL.